These 2 T cell receptor beta chains share one sample of origin, sequenced in a study of monozygotic twins with inflammatory bowel disease. TCRdb reprocessed the 5' RACE reads, keeping one entry per CDR3 protein, no DNA. The repertoire shows about 300,000 distinct CDR3 sequences; the top ten hold 5% to 6%. The specimen was blood. The receptors were gathered from a human donor with ulcerative colitis or Crohn's disease, or a healthy co-twin of an affected twin (not recorded which).

V gene TRBV20-1 combines with J gene TRBJ2-7; TCRdb designates TRBD2, a call that cannot be tested without DNA. This CDR3 spans 13 amino acids. Germline CDR1 and CDR2: DFQATT and SNEGSKA (reference sequence). CDR3 in amino acids: CSARAPRGYEQYF.

This chain links TRBV6-5 with TRBJ1-5. The CDR3 runs 14 residues. Looked up from germline, CDR1 is MNHEY and CDR2 is SVGAGI. This chain's CDR3 is CASSYRGTNQPQHF.